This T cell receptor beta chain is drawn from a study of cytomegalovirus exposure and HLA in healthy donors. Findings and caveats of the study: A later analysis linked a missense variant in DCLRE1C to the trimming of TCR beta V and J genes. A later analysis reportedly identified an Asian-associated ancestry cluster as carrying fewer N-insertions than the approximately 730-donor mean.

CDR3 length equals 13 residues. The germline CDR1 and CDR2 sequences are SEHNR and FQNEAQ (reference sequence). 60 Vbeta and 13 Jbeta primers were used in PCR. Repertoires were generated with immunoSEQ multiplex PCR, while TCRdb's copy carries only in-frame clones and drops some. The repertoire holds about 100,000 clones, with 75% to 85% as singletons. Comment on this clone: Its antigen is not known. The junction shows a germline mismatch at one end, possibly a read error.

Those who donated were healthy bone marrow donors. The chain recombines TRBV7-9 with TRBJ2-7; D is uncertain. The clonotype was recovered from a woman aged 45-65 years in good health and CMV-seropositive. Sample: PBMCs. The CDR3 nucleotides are TGTTCCAGCAGCTTGGTTAGTCCCTACGAGCAGTACTTC. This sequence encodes CSSSLVSPYEQYF. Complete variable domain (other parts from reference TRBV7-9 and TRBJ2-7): DTGVSQNPRHKITKRGQNVTFRCDPISEHNRLYWYRQTLGQGPEFLTYFQNEAQLEKSRLLSDRFSAERPKGSFSTLEIQRTEQGDSAMYLCSSSLVSPYEQYFGPGTRLTVT.